These 16 T cell receptor beta chains were sequenced from one sample in a study of regulatory T cells in long-lasting Graves disease. Building the TCR beta libraries relied on iRepertoire HTBI primers, and CDR3 regions underwent Arm-PCR. TCRdb ran MiXCR on the multiplex PCR reads and lists one entry per CDR3 protein. The table lists 700,000 or so distinct CDR3 sequences, 30% of them singletons. Time point reported: persistent/refractory GD, antithyroid drugs over 5 years with positive TRAb. The TCR library used RNA extracted from PBMCs. The sample consisted of peripheral blood mononuclear cells (PBMCs), taken when the disease was refractory, from a patient treated with antithyroid drugs. Receptor source: a female donor with Graves disease.

The gene calls are TRBV7-6 and TRBJ2-7; 12 bases are a match to TRBD1. V shed 1 base and J 5 bases; nucleotides not matched to a gene: 6. The CDR3 runs 16 residues. The germline V gene encodes CDR1 SGHVS and CDR2 FNYEAQ. The CDR3 DNA reads as TGTGCCAGCAGCTTAGGTCGGGGACAGGGGGCCCACGAGCAGTACTTC. Translated: CASSLGRGQGAHEQYF.

The CDR3 is CASSLGGDGSPLHF. The CDR3 coding sequence is TGTGCCAGCAGCTTAGGGGGGGATGGATCACCCCTCCACTTT. The chain employs TRBV7-9 and TRBJ1-6; a weak D match, TRBD1 (5 bases). The CDR3 covers 14 residues. Germline V gives CDR1 SEHNR, CDR2 FQNEAQ (reference sequence). V was shortened by 1 base and J by 10 bases, with 11 bases between the two germline ends.

This clonotype was counted a few times. The chain employs TRBV20-1 and TRBJ2-7, with TRBD2 as a possible D gene (6 bases). The CDR3 is made up of 14 amino acids. V was trimmed by 3 bases and J by 2 bases, leaving 14 bases between them. Germline CDR1 DFQATT, CDR2 SNEGSKA (reference sequence). The chain's CDR3 is CSASVTSRTYEQYF. The CDR3 DNA sequence: TGCAGTGCTAGTGTGACTAGTCGGACCTACGAGCAGTACTTC.

There are many counts of this clonotype. The chain recombines TRBV11-2 with TRBJ2-5; TRBD2 matches 8 bases. This CDR3 comprises 13 residues. V was clipped by 4 bases and J by 5 bases; unmatched bases: 3. Germline values: CDR1 SGHAT, CDR2 FQNNGV. The DNA for the CDR3 is TGTGCCAGCAGCTCCCCGGGGGGGGAGACCCAGTACTTC. Protein product: CASSSPGGETQYF.

This clonotype was detected ten times or more. This chain connects TRBV29-1 to TRBJ1-2; 9 nucleotides align to TRBD1. CDR3 length equals 14 residues. Germline V CDR1 and CDR2: SQVTM, ANQGSEA. The CDR3 nucleotides are TGCAGAGTCGGAGAGGGGACAGGGCACTATGGCTACACCTTC. Its protein product is CRVGEGTGHYGYTF.

This clonotype was found a few times. The chain uses TRBV20-1 and TRBJ1-4; no clear D. Germline lookup yields CDR1 DFQATT and CDR2 SNEGSKA (reference sequence). The CDR3 covers 16 residues. Trimming shortened V by 3 bases and J by 4 bases, and 18 bases separated the two germline ends. The CDR3 bases are TGCAGTGCTAGGAATCTACAGTTCACGCTTAATGAAAAACTGTTTTTT. This sequence encodes CSARNLQFTLNEKLFF.

The rearrangement joins TRBV7-6 to TRBJ2-2; D is unclear. The CDR3 consists of 16 residues. Germline assignment: CDR1 SGHVS and CDR2 FNYEAQ. The V end lost 5 bases, the J end lost 6 bases, and 19 bases lay between the germline ends. The DNA of the CDR3 is TGTGCCAGCAGCCCAGCCCCCCCCACTCTGCCCGGGGAGCTGTTTTTT. The encoded protein is CASSPAPPTLPGELFF. Using reference TRBV7-6 and TRBJ2-2 for the parts outside the CDR3, the full variable domain is GAGVSQSPRYKVTKRGQDVALRCDPISGHVSLYWYRQALGQGPEFLTYFNYEAQQDKSGLPNDRFSAERPEGSISTLTIQRTEQRDSAMYRCASSPAPPTLPGELFFGEGSRLTVL.

This clonotype was recorded at least ten times. The chain combines TRBV11-2 with TRBJ2-5, with 8 bases identical to TRBD1. This CDR3 is built from 15 residues. Germline CDR1 reads SGHAT; CDR2 reads FQNNGV. J lost 5 bases, V lost 3 bases, and 8 bases had no gene match. The CDR3 region has the DNA TGTGCCAGCAGCTTTGCAGGGGGCGAGTATGAGACCCAGTACTTC. It translates to CASSFAGGEYETQYF.

This clonotype has only a few counts. The rearrangement links TRBV20-1 to TRBJ2-3; TRBD2 aligns across 14 bases. Germline lookup yields CDR1 DFQATT and CDR2 SNEGSKA (reference sequence). This CDR3 has 18 residues. Trimming at V came to 1 base and at J to 0 bases, leaving 6 bases not matched to a gene. The CDR3 sequence is CSARVETSGRASTDTQYF. DNA for the CDR3: TGCAGTGCTAGAGTTGAGACTAGCGGGAGGGCCAGCACAGATACGCAGTATTTT.

Written as DNA, the CDR3 is TGCAGTGCTAGGTCGGCTATCCAAAGTCGAACCGGGGAGCTGTTTTTT. This sequence encodes CSARSAIQSRTGELFF. The chain has TRBV20-1 and TRBJ2-2; D gene ambiguous. Trimming removed 3 bases at V and 5 bases at J, with 19 bases between. This CDR3 spans 16 amino acids. CDR1 and CDR2 from the germline V gene are DFQATT and SNEGSKA (reference sequence).

Worth noting for this clonotype: This may be a read error: a much more frequent sequence differs by one nucleotide. This chain links TRBV28 with TRBJ1-1; tentative D call: TRBD1 (6 bases). The length of the CDR3 is 15 residues. Germline CDR1 and CDR2: MDHEN and SYDVKM. V lost 6 bases to trimming and J lost 6 bases, with 20 bases between them. The CDR3 region is CASRRPPGDGSEAFF. In DNA, the CDR3 is TGTGCCAGCAGAAGACCGCCAGGGGATGGCTCTGAAGCTTTCTTT.

This clonotype was found many times. This sequence joins TRBV28 and TRBJ1-1; 7 bases fit TRBD1. The CDR3 covers 14 residues. V dropped 6 bases and J dropped 5; count of bases not matched to a gene: 9. In germline, CDR1 is MDHEN, CDR2 SYDVKM. In nucleotides, the CDR3 is TGTGCCAGCAGCTCCTCGAGGGGGCTTACTGAAGCTTTCTTT. This sequence encodes CASSSSRGLTEAFF.

This clonotype was found a few times. The gene calls are TRBV5-1 and TRBJ1-1, with TRBD1 matching over 7 bases. CDR1 is SGHRS and CDR2 is YFSETQ in the germline V gene. With V trimmed by 0 bases and J by 8 bases, 7 bases remained unmatched. The CDR3 covers 14 residues. The CDR3 is CASSLAPGQREAFF. DNA for the CDR3: TGCGCCAGCAGCTTGGCCCCGGGACAGCGCGAAGCTTTCTTT.

A few counts support this clonotype. The chain has TRBV20-1 and TRBJ2-7; 7 positions agree with TRBD1. The junction had 6 bases not matched to a gene; V was cut back by 6 bases and J by 4 bases. The CDR3 totals 12 residues. Germline CDR1 DFQATT, CDR2 SNEGSKA (reference sequence). Here the CDR3 reads CSAPGQTYEQYF. DNA for the CDR3: TGCAGTGCCCCGGGACAGACTTACGAGCAGTACTTC.

The J gene is TRBJ2-3, the V gene TRBV15; 8 positions match TRBD1. The last part of the DNA fits TRBJ2-7 better; the J call may be wrong. Germline lookup yields CDR1 LNHNV and CDR2 YYDKDF (reference sequence). CDR3 length equals 15 residues. The CDR3 DNA reads as TGTGCCACCAGCAGAAGAGCAGGACAGGGTGGCGAGCAGTACTTC. Translated: CATSRRAGQGGEQYF.

V and J are TRBV7-9 and TRBJ1-2; D is undetermined. Trimming shortened V by 5 bases and J by 0 bases, and 13 bases separated the two germline ends. Germline V lookup: CDR1 SEHNR, CDR2 FQNEAQ (reference sequence). This CDR3 region has 15 residues. CDR3 protein: CASSLSTGANYGYTF. In nucleotides, the CDR3 is TGTGCCAGCAGCCTATCGACGGGAGCTAACTATGGCTACACCTTC.